The next 23 T cell receptor beta chains were all read from a single sample in a study of identical twins. Via MiXCR, TCRdb re-called the 5' RACE reads, giving one row per CDR3 protein. The table includes approximately 620,000 distinct CDR3 sequences, 8.6% detected once. The sample also formed part of further work on yellow fever vaccine responses in identical twins.

Sequenced material: PBMCs. These receptor sequences come from a woman aged 18-35 years in good health.

The table lists this clonotype with many counts. The rearrangement joins TRBV10-1 to TRBJ2-5, with 9 positions matching TRBD2. This CDR3 has 16 amino acids. Per the germline V gene, CDR1 is WNHNN and CDR2 is SYGVQD (reference sequence). The V segment lost 0 bases and the J segment 4 bases; nucleotides outside the gene matches: 6. The CDR3, as DNA: TGCGCCAGCAGTGAGTCCGAGCGGGGGGTTGGAGAGACCCAGTACTTC. Its protein is CASSESERGVGETQYF.

This clonotype has at least ten counts. The chain recombines TRBV6-5 with TRBJ2-1; the match to TRBD1 covers 9 bases. Looked up from germline, CDR1 is MNHEY and CDR2 is SVGAGI. The CDR3 totals 13 residues. The trim removed 5 bases at V and 10 bases at J, leaving 6 bases unmatched. The CDR3 bases are TGTGCCAGCAGTCACACCGGACAGGGGGAGCAGTTCTTC. Protein sequence: CASSHTGQGEQFF.

J is TRBJ2-1 and V is TRBV5-4, with D possibly TRBD1 on 6 matching bases. The V end was cut by 0 bases, the J end by 5 bases, with 12 bases between. The CDR3 sequence is 15 residues long. The germline gives CDR1 SGHNT, CDR2 YYREEE (reference sequence). CDR3 in DNA: TGTGCCAGCAGCTTGGACAGGGCGTTCAACAATGAGCAGTTCTTC. Its protein is CASSLDRAFNNEQFF.

This clonotype was counted only a few times. The chain links TRBV4-2 to TRBJ1-1; TRBD1 is a possible D gene (5 bases). CDR1 is LGHNA, CDR2 YNFKEQ, per germline. The CDR3 totals 15 residues. Trimming took off 1 base at V and 0 bases at J, with 9 bases between the two ends. The CDR3 DNA reads TGTGCCAGCAGCCAAGTAGGGGTTTTGAACACTGAAGCTTTCTTT. Translated, it gives CASSQVGVLNTEAFF.

V is TRBV7-2 and J is TRBJ2-2; perhaps TRBD1 as D (6 bases). V lost 2 bases and J 5 bases, leaving 15 bases between the germline ends. CDR1 SGHTA and CDR2 FQGNSA come from the germline V gene. The CDR3 sequence is 16 residues long. The CDR3 nucleotides read TGTGCCAGCAGCTTAAGGCACGCCAGGGGAACCGGGGAGCTGTTTTTT. It is translated as CASSLRHARGTGELFF.

This clonotype is categorized as medium-sized. This chain joins TRBV6-5 and TRBJ2-4; D ambiguous. The CDR3 has 13 residues. Germline V lookup: CDR1 MNHEY, CDR2 SVGAGI. Trimming stripped 0 bases from V and 6 bases from J, with 6 bases between. The CDR3 protein is CASSYSGRNIQYF. The CDR3 DNA reads as TGTGCCAGCAGTTACTCGGGCAGAAACATTCAGTACTTC.

A few counts support this clonotype. This chain connects TRBV11-2 to TRBJ2-5; 11 bases line up with TRBD2. V was clipped by 4 bases and J by 4 bases; unmatched bases: 11. Germline values: CDR1 SGHAT, CDR2 FQNNGV. There are 17 residues in the CDR3. In DNA form, the CDR3 reads TGTGCCAGCAGCTCCCGGCCACCGGGACTAGCGGCAGAGACCCAGTACTTC. It is translated as CASSSRPPGLAAETQYF.

The chain couples TRBV20-1 to TRBJ2-1, with D unclear. V dropped 6 bases and J dropped 7 bases, with 10 bases sitting between them. The germline V gene encodes CDR1 DFQATT and CDR2 SNEGSKA (reference sequence). The CDR3 has 11 residues. CDR3 amino acids: CSAQFLNEQFF. CDR3 DNA sequence: TGCAGTGCCCAATTCTTGAATGAGCAGTTCTTC.

V usage is TRBV5-1 and J usage is TRBJ2-3; 14 nucleotides align to TRBD2. V was pared by 3 bases and J by 2 bases, with 14 bases of the junction left unmatched. Germline lookup yields CDR1 SGHRS and CDR2 YFSETQ. The CDR3 extends over 20 amino acids. The CDR3 here is CASSSRTSGGSQTHTDTQYF. As DNA, the CDR3 is TGCGCCAGCAGCTCCCGGACTAGCGGGGGGTCCCAGACTCACACAGATACGCAGTATTTT.

The chain couples TRBV4-3 to TRBJ2-2, with 12 bases that match TRBD2. The CDR3 totals 17 residues. Germline V CDR1 and CDR2: LGHNA, YSLEER. Trimming took 1 base from V and 5 from J; bases not matched to a gene: 5. The CDR3 DNA follows: TGCGCCAGCAGCCAAGGGGGACTAGCGGGTTTAACCGGGGAGCTGTTTTTT. Protein: CASSQGGLAGLTGELFF.

This clonotype showed up many times. The V call is TRBV5-1, the J call TRBJ2-1; 11 bases are shared with TRBD2. This CDR3 region has 17 residues. Per germline, CDR1 SGHRS and CDR2 YFSETQ. V was clipped by 0 bases and J by 5 bases; unmatched bases: 7. The CDR3 bases are TGCGCCAGCAGCTTGGGAATACTAGCGGGAGAAGACAATGAGCAGTTCTTC. Protein sequence: CASSLGILAGEDNEQFF.

This clonotype occurred a few times. The genes are TRBV30 and TRBJ1-2, with D hard to call. CDR3 length equals 13 residues. Per the germline V gene, CDR1 is GTSNPN and CDR2 is SVGIG (reference sequence). Trimming took off 2 bases at V and 4 bases at J, with 11 bases between the two ends. DNA for the CDR3: TGTGCCTGGAGTTTATGGACTATCTATGGCTACACCTTC. It codes for CAWSLWTIYGYTF.

This clonotype was seen more than once but under ten times. V usage is TRBV10-1 and J usage is TRBJ1-2, with D possibly matching TRBD1 (6 bases). The ends were cut back, 6 bases at V and 0 bases at J, with 8 bases in the middle. The CDR3 sequence is 13 residues long. Germline CDR1 reads WNHNN; CDR2 reads SYGVQD (reference sequence). CDR3: CASSGGPNYGYTF. CDR3 DNA sequence: TGCGCCAGCAGCGGGGGGCCTAACTATGGCTACACCTTC.

This clonotype has a handful of counts. The J gene is TRBJ2-1, the V gene TRBV25-1; 8 positions match TRBD2. This CDR3 is built from 14 residues. The junction had 3 bases not matched to a gene; V was cut back by 3 bases and J by 5 bases. From germline, CDR1 is MGHDK and CDR2 SYGVNS. The CDR3: CASSEGLGDNEQFF. The CDR3 DNA is TGTGCCAGCAGTGAGGGACTAGGGGACAATGAGCAGTTCTTC. The entire variable domain, with the rest obtained from reference TRBV25-1 and TRBJ2-1, is as follows: EADIYQTPRYLVIGTGKKITLECSQTMGHDKMYWYQQDPGMELHLIHYSYGVNSTEKGDLSSESTVSRIRTEHFPLTLESARPSHTSQYLCASSEGLGDNEQFFGPGTRLTVL.

Only a few counts were recorded for this clonotype. The chain recombines TRBV4-2 with TRBJ1-1; 7 bases are shared with TRBD1. With V trimmed by 0 bases and J by 4 bases, 8 bases remained unmatched. Germline V gene data show CDR1 as LGHNA and CDR2 as YNFKEQ. This CDR3 region has 16 residues. CDR3 loop: CASSQDRNRGGTEAFF. The CDR3 DNA is TGTGCCAGCAGCCAAGATAGGAACAGGGGTGGCACTGAAGCTTTCTTT.

This clonotype was seen a handful of times. The V call is TRBV5-5, the J call TRBJ2-1; D might be TRBD1 (8 bases). In germline, CDR1 is SGHKS, CDR2 YYEKEE (reference sequence). The CDR3 runs 16 residues. Trimming left V 2 bases short and J 3 bases short, with 15 bases between. CDR3 sequence: CASSLDTGGDYNEQFF. In DNA, the CDR3 is TGTGCCAGCAGCTTAGATACAGGGGGGGACTACAATGAGCAGTTCTTC.

The genes are TRBV2 and TRBJ2-7; the D is unclear. There are 13 residues in the CDR3. The germline CDR1 and CDR2 sequences are SNHLY and FYNNEI. The germline V and J ends were trimmed by 6 bases and 7 bases, with 16 bases remaining between them. In DNA form, the CDR3 reads TGTGCCAGCAGAGGGATAGGGCCCGAAGAGCAGTACTTC. Amino acids: CASRGIGPEEQYF.

This clonotype was counted between two and nine times. The rearrangement links TRBV24-1 to TRBJ2-3; 7 bases agree with TRBD2. Losses at the gene ends were 4 bases for V and 0 bases for J; bases not matched to a gene: 12. This CDR3 is 18 amino acids long. CDR1 KGHDR and CDR2 SFDVKD come from the germline V gene. Here the CDR3 DNA reads TGTGCCACCAGTGACCCGCCTCTTGGCGGGGGAAGCACAGATACGCAGTATTTT. Translated: CATSDPPLGGGSTDTQYF.

This clonotype was found a few times. This chain uses TRBV5-1 with TRBJ2-1; 12 positions match TRBD2. Germline V CDR1 and CDR2: SGHRS, YFSETQ. The CDR3 is 18 amino acids. The V gene end was trimmed by 4 bases and the J gene end by 8 bases; junction bases not matched to a gene: 16. The CDR3 region is CASSNPRGASGRGHEQFF. In nucleotides, the CDR3 is TGCGCCAGCAGCAACCCGAGGGGAGCTAGCGGGAGGGGGCATGAGCAGTTCTTC.

This clonotype was counted many times. The genes are TRBV12-3 or TRBV12-4 and TRBJ1-1, with D unclear. The germline V and J ends were trimmed by 2 bases and 4 bases, with 14 bases remaining between them. This CDR3 contains 15 residues. The CDR3 DNA follows: TGTGCCAGCAGTTTAAGCGTATTACGGGGCACTGAAGCTTTCTTT. It specifies CASSLSVLRGTEAFF.

Only a few counts were recorded for this clonotype. The rearrangement joins TRBV6-5 to TRBJ1-4, with 7 bases fitting TRBD1. In germline, CDR1 is MNHEY, CDR2 SVGAGI. The CDR3 has 15 residues. V was pared by 4 bases and J by 7 bases, with 9 bases of the junction left unmatched. Here the CDR3 reads CASSSSGGMSEKLFF. In DNA, the CDR3 is TGTGCCAGCAGTTCGTCAGGGGGTATGAGTGAAAAACTGTTTTTT.

This clonotype was counted at least ten times. This CDR3 is CASSSFRMSYEQYF. The CDR3 bases are TGTGCCAGCAGTTCCTTTAGGATGAGCTACGAGCAGTACTTC. The chain has TRBV12-3 or TRBV12-4 and TRBJ2-7; the D is unclear. V was clipped by 4 bases and J by 3 bases, with 13 bases between them. This CDR3 has 14 amino acids.

A remark on this clonotype: A much larger clone differs from this one at a single base, so this may be a read error. This sequence joins TRBV5-6 and TRBJ2-2; 7 bases align to TRBD2. V gave up 0 bases and J gave up 6 bases; unmatched junction bases: 5. Germline loops: CDR1 SGHDT, CDR2 YYEEEE. This CDR3 spans 15 amino acids. The CDR3 loop reads CASSLVREGSGELFF. The CDR3 nucleotides read TGTGCCAGCAGCTTGGTTAGGGAGGGCTCCGGGGAGCTGTTTTTT.